The next 19 T cell receptor beta chains were all read from a single sample in a study of CD8 T cells in ankylosing spondylitis. TCRdb redid the calling of the 5' RACE reads with MiXCR, one entry per CDR3 protein. The table shows about 10,000 distinct CDR3 sequences, with 5% to 6.5% occurring only once. Sequences were obtained from blood, either unsorted or a sorted T cell fraction (not recorded which). These receptors were taken from a female donor with ankylosing spondylitis or in good health (not recorded which).

The table lists this clonotype with many counts. The chain is built from TRBV9 and TRBJ2-7; TRBD2 aligns across 7 bases. This CDR3 spans 16 amino acids. With 0 bases clipped from V and 0 bases from J, the junction kept 6 bases outside the gene matches. Germline V gene sequence: CDR1 SGDLS, CDR2 YYNGEE. The CDR3 spells CASSVDPREDSYEQYF. The CDR3, as DNA: TGTGCCAGCAGCGTAGACCCCCGGGAGGACTCCTACGAGCAGTACTTC.

This clonotype appeared a few times. The genes are TRBV9 and TRBJ2-2; D is possibly TRBD2 (6 bases). The ends were cut back, 0 bases at V and 5 bases at J, with 11 bases in the middle. The germline CDR1 and CDR2 sequences are SGDLS and YYNGEE. The CDR3 loop spans 15 amino acids. CDR3 bases: TGTGCCAGCAGCGTAGGGGGGAGCGGGACCGGGGAGCTGTTTTTT. Amino acids: CASSVGGSGTGELFF.

The CDR3 DNA sequence: TGTGCCAGCAGCGTATCCGGGGTGCCCCCAGATACGCAGTATTTT. Encoded protein: CASSVSGVPPDTQYF. The chain couples TRBV9 to TRBJ2-3; weak D call: TRBD2 (5 bases). The CDR3 has 15 amino acids. V lost 1 base and J 4 bases, leaving 13 bases between the germline ends. Germline V gene sequence: CDR1 SGDLS, CDR2 YYNGEE.

This clonotype came up many times. The chain joins TRBV9 to TRBJ2-3; no clear D. V was clipped by 4 bases and J by 3 bases, with 9 bases between them. The length of the CDR3 is 13 residues. Germline CDR1 and CDR2: SGDLS and YYNGEE. The CDR3 DNA reads TGTGCCAGCAGCCTCGACTGGACAGATACGCAGTATTTT. This encodes CASSLDWTDTQYF.

This clonotype was observed at least ten times. V usage is TRBV9 and J usage is TRBJ2-1, with 7 bases aligning to TRBD2. J lost 5 bases, V lost 3 bases, and 14 bases had no gene match. From germline, CDR1 is SGDLS and CDR2 YYNGEE. The CDR3 is 17 residues long. This CDR3 is CASSGTLKTGLNNEQFF. The CDR3 DNA follows: TGTGCCAGCAGCGGAACCCTCAAAACGGGACTAAACAATGAGCAGTTCTTC.

By its share, this clonotype is medium-sized (0.01 to 0.1%). This chain joins TRBV9 and TRBJ2-3; the D gene is possibly TRBD1 (6 bases). The V end was cut by 1 base, the J end by 4 bases, with 7 bases between. Germline assignment: CDR1 SGDLS and CDR2 YYNGEE. CDR3 size: 13 residues. The DNA for the CDR3 is TGTGCCAGCAGCGTAACAGGGCCAGATACGCAGTATTTT. Protein sequence: CASSVTGPDTQYF.

This clonotype was counted ten times or more. The rearrangement joins TRBV9 to TRBJ2-7, with D possibly being TRBD1 or TRBD2 (5 bases each). This CDR3 has 13 residues. Germline assignment: CDR1 SGDLS and CDR2 YYNGEE. Trimming took off 3 bases at V and 3 bases at J, with 10 bases between the two ends. CDR3: CASSEAGGYEQYF. The CDR3 nucleotides read TGTGCCAGCAGCGAGGCTGGGGGCTACGAGCAGTACTTC.

This clonotype was detected ten times or more. The genes are TRBV9 and TRBJ2-7; no clear D. The germline gives CDR1 SGDLS, CDR2 YYNGEE. The CDR3 has 13 amino acids. V was shortened by 0 bases and J by 2 bases, with 6 bases between the two germline ends. CDR3 loop: CASSVGATYEQYF. CDR3 bases: TGTGCCAGCAGCGTAGGAGCGACCTACGAGCAGTACTTC.

At least ten counts were recorded for this clonotype. In DNA form, the CDR3 reads TGTGCCAGCAGCGTGGGTGATGTCACTGAAGCTTTCTTT. It specifies CASSVGDVTEAFF. The V and J genes are TRBV9 and TRBJ1-1; D is uncertain. V lost 2 bases and J lost 4, with 9 bases in between. The germline V gene has CDR1 SGDLS and CDR2 YYNGEE. The CDR3 covers 13 residues.

This clonotype occurred many times. This CDR3 reads CASSDSGGTSSTDTQYF. CDR3 DNA: TGTGCCAGCAGCGATAGCGGGGGGACATCTAGCACAGATACGCAGTATTTT. The gene calls are TRBV9 and TRBJ2-3; 10 bases align to TRBD2. The CDR3 sequence is 17 residues long. Germline CDR1 is SGDLS and CDR2 is YYNGEE. V shed 3 bases, J shed 0 bases, and the junction held 7 bases outside the gene matches.

This clonotype was picked up many times. V gene TRBV9 combines with J gene TRBJ2-7; perhaps TRBD2 as D (6 bases). The CDR3 contains 16 residues. CDR1 is SGDLS, CDR2 YYNGEE, per germline. Trimming left V 0 bases short and J 2 bases short, with 15 bases between. CDR3 loop: CASSVESGGQAYEQYF. The CDR3 nucleotides read TGTGCCAGCAGCGTAGAGTCTGGAGGGCAGGCCTACGAGCAGTACTTC.

In this sample, this clonotype turned up many times. The V call is TRBV9, the J call TRBJ2-7; D may be TRBD1 (5 bases). Germline CDR1 reads SGDLS; CDR2 reads YYNGEE. The V gene lost 4 bases and the J gene lost 4 bases, with 9 bases spanning the gap. CDR3 length equals 12 residues. The CDR3 DNA reads TGTGCCAGCAGCCCAACAGGTTACGAGCAGTACTTC. It translates to CASSPTGYEQYF.

This clonotype has ten or more counts. J is TRBJ2-7 and V is TRBV9; tentatively, D is TRBD1 (6 bases). V lost 4 bases and J lost 3, with 17 bases in between. Germline assignment: CDR1 SGDLS and CDR2 YYNGEE. CDR3 size: 15 residues. Written as DNA, the CDR3 is TGTGCCAGCAGCCCCAAAGGGGGTAACAACTACGAGCAGTACTTC. Protein product: CASSPKGGNNYEQYF. The complete variable domain, with remaining parts taken from reference TRBV9 and TRBJ2-7, reads DSGVTQTPKHLITATGQRVTLRCSPRSGDLSVYWYQQSLDQGLQFLIQYYNGEERAKGNILERFSAQQFPDLHSELNLSSLELGDSALYFCASSPKGGNNYEQYFGPGTRLTVT.

In this sample, this clonotype is medium-sized (0.01 to 0.1%). The chain couples TRBV9 to TRBJ1-2; TRBD1 might be the D (6 bases). The germline gives CDR1 SGDLS, CDR2 YYNGEE. This CDR3 is 13 amino acids long. Trimming left V 2 bases short and J 4 bases short, with 9 bases between. The CDR3 nucleotides read TGTGCCAGCAGCGTCGGGACACCCTATGGCTACACCTTC. This sequence encodes CASSVGTPYGYTF.

V gene TRBV9 combines with J gene TRBJ2-6; D not resolved. Germline CDR1 reads SGDLS; CDR2 reads YYNGEE. V was trimmed by 7 bases and J by 4 bases, leaving 15 bases between them. CDR3 length: 15 amino acids. CDR3 in amino acids: CASGVGVSGANVLTF. The DNA of the CDR3 is TGTGCCAGCGGGGTCGGAGTATCCGGGGCCAACGTCCTGACTTTC.

This clonotype was counted ten times or more. The V gene is TRBV9, the J gene TRBJ2-1; 7 nucleotides align to TRBD1. The CDR3 has 17 amino acids. The V and J ends lost 0 bases and 4 bases, in that order; junction bases with no gene match: 10. Germline V gives CDR1 SGDLS, CDR2 YYNGEE. CDR3 in amino acids: CASSVGADREIYNEQFF. CDR3 bases: TGTGCCAGCAGCGTAGGGGCCGACAGGGAAATATACAATGAGCAGTTCTTC.

Ten or more counts support this clonotype. V is TRBV9 and J is TRBJ2-7, with TRBD2 matching 12 bases. The CDR3 length is 15 residues. Germline loops: CDR1 SGDLS, CDR2 YYNGEE. Germline trimming cut 3 bases from V and 6 bases from J; bases unmatched to any gene: 7. CDR3 bases: TGTGCCAGCAGCGCTAGCGGGGGGGGCAGTAGCGAGCAGTACTTC. It translates to CASSASGGGSSEQYF.

Relative to its sample, this clonotype is medium-sized (0.01 to 0.1%). The chain recombines TRBV9 with TRBJ2-1; D is ambiguous. Germline assignment: CDR1 SGDLS and CDR2 YYNGEE. Trimming removed 0 bases from V and 1 base from J, with 11 bases in between. CDR3 length: 16 residues. CDR3 sequence: CASSVDIDRSYNEQFF. CDR3 sequence (DNA): TGTGCCAGCAGCGTAGATATAGACCGGTCCTACAATGAGCAGTTCTTC. Based on the CDR3 plus reference TRBV9 and TRBJ2-1, the full variable domain is DSGVTQTPKHLITATGQRVTLRCSPRSGDLSVYWYQQSLDQGLQFLIQYYNGEERAKGNILERFSAQQFPDLHSELNLSSLELGDSALYFCASSVDIDRSYNEQFFGPGTRLTVL.

This clonotype was counted many times. The chain recombines TRBV9 with TRBJ1-4; D remains ambiguous. This CDR3 region has 15 residues. Germline CDR1 reads SGDLS; CDR2 reads YYNGEE. V lost 2 bases and J 0 bases, leaving 8 bases between the germline ends. This chain's CDR3 is CASSVGETTNEKLFF. The CDR3 DNA sequence: TGTGCCAGCAGCGTTGGGGAGACAACTAATGAAAAACTGTTTTTT.